This T cell receptor beta chain was sequenced in a study of resident and recirculating memory T cells in vitiligo. Method: immunoSEQ multiplex PCR; TCRdb's copy keeps in-frame clones and lacks some. The sample records 40,000 to 50,000 clones, around 90% being singletons. Trimming stripped 5 bases from V and 5 bases from J, with 16 bases between. Germline V gene data show CDR1 as SGHAT and CDR2 as FQDESV (reference sequence). The CDR3 length is 14 residues. The sequenced sample consisted of blood. This chain links TRBV11-1 with TRBJ2-7; D gene unclear. The source of this sequence is a male donor with vitiligo. The DNA for the CDR3 is TGTGCCAGCAGCCTCATCTGGGCCAGCCACGAGCAGTACTTC. It specifies CASSLIWASHEQYF.